This TCR beta chain stems from a study of blood T cell repertoires in COVID-19. Turning to the study itself: Spain, Italy and the United States supplied samples that represented acute and convalescent COVID-19. Sources were T cells, B-cell-depleted T cells, or PBMCs; the material itself was cDNA or gDNA.

CDR3 size: 15 residues. The V gene's germline CDR1 is SGHRS and CDR2 YFSETQ. After removal of 5 bases from V and 1 base from J, the junction contained 8 bases not matched to a gene. In the original workflow: Amplification of reference gene primers provided the estimated nucleated cell counts. Clones were read by immunoSEQ multiplex PCR, and TCRdb kept only the in-frame ones, dropping some. The V and J calls and clone size come from that table; D and trimming were worked out from the DNA. The sample includes about 64,000 clones, 85% to 90% seen only once; the top ten take around 3.5%. The chain uses TRBV5-1 and TRBJ1-1, with TRBD1 matching over 7 bases. Sequenced: peripheral blood. The TCR was taken from a man between 45 and 60 years old with active COVID-19. CDR3 DNA sequence: TGCGCCAGCAGTCTACAAGGGGGCGAGAACACTGAAGCTTTCTTT. Translating gives CASSLQGGENTEAFF.